This T cell receptor (beta chain) derives from a study of blood T cell repertoires in COVID-19. Whole-study context: PBMCs, B-cell-depleted T cells, or T cells provided the cDNA or gDNA that made up the material.

Study processing details: Estimation of nucleated cell counts was performed using reference gene primer amplification. The table came from immunoSEQ multiplex PCR; TCRdb's copy has only in-frame clones and leaves some out. The V and J calls and the clone size are those of that table, but D and trimming were determined from the DNA. The sample lists under 300,000 clones; approximately 87% were seen once. This receptor was taken from a man aged 55 to 70 who had recovered from COVID-19. Material: peripheral blood.

This CDR3 reads CASSEEIAGAYEQYF. In DNA form, the CDR3 reads TGTGCCAGCAGTGAAGAAATAGCGGGAGCGTACGAGCAGTACTTC. The V gene is TRBV6-1, the J gene TRBJ2-7, with TRBD2 matching 9 bases. The CDR3 is 15 residues long. Unmatched junction bases numbered 5, after V lost 1 base and J lost 4 bases. Germline CDR1 MNHNS, CDR2 SASEGT.